The 27 T cell receptor beta chains given below trace back to one sample, sequenced in a study of regulatory T cells in long-lasting Graves disease (dated by TCRdb to the early 2020s). The sample's time point label, decoded: newly diagnosed GD, antithyroid drugs for less than 3 months. RNA was extracted from PBMCs in TRIzol for both TCR sequencing and RNA sequencing. Receptor libraries were prepared by multiplex PCR. Instrument on record: Illumina HiSeq 4000. To build TCR beta libraries, CDR3 regions were amplified by Arm-PCR using iRepertoire HTBI primers. TCRdb trimmed the raw reads at Q25, called clones with MiXCR and kept productive beta chains. For every CDR3 protein sequence, its rows merge into one entry that carries the most common genes and DNA. A total of approximately 230,000 distinct CDR3 sequences appear in this sample, roughly 18% of them only once. Approximately 20% of the sample is held by the ten biggest clonotypes.

Sequences were derived from peripheral blood mononuclear cells (PBMCs), sampled at new diagnosis, from a patient treated with antithyroid drugs. These receptors all stem from a female donor with Graves disease.

This clonotype was observed many times. V is TRBV2 and J is TRBJ1-4, with D hard to call. The CDR3 is made up of 12 amino acids. V was shortened by 7 bases and J by 4 bases, with 7 bases between the two germline ends. CDR1 SNHLY and CDR2 FYNNEI come from the germline V gene. CDR3 protein: CASTFSNEKLFF. CDR3 nucleotides: TGTGCCAGCACGTTCAGTAATGAAAAACTGTTTTTT. The whole variable domain, remainder taken from reference TRBV2 and TRBJ1-4, is EPEVTQTPSHQVTQMGQEVILRCVPISNHLYFYWYRQILGQKVEFLVSFYNNEISEKSEIFDDQFSVERPDGSNFTLKIRSTKLEDSAMYFCASTFSNEKLFFGSGTQLSVL.

This clonotype was seen ten or more times. The rearrangement joins TRBV27 to TRBJ1-2; D is perhaps TRBD1 (5 bases). Per germline, CDR1 MNHEY and CDR2 SMNVEV (reference sequence). With 2 bases removed from V and 5 bases from J, the gap between germline ends came to 18 bases. This CDR3 spans 16 amino acids. CDR3 nucleotides: TGTGCCAGCAGTTTAGTCCGGGGCAGGGAGCATTATGGCTACACCTTC. Its protein product is CASSLVRGREHYGYTF.

CDR3 sequence: CSAVAGASYEQYF. Here the CDR3 DNA reads TGCAGTGCGGTAGCGGGAGCTTCCTACGAGCAGTACTTC. This sequence joins TRBV20-1 and TRBJ2-7; 9 nucleotides align to TRBD2. J was trimmed by 1 base and V by 6 bases; bases with no gene match: 4. From germline, CDR1 is DFQATT and CDR2 SNEGSKA (reference sequence). The length of the CDR3 is 13 residues.

This clonotype was seen at least ten times. The chain couples TRBV28 to TRBJ2-7; tentatively, D is TRBD2 (6 bases). Trimming stripped 10 bases from V and 6 bases from J, with 16 bases between. Germline V lookup: CDR1 MDHEN, CDR2 SYDVKM. This CDR3 contains 12 residues. CDR3 sequence (DNA): TGTGCCACCCGACTAGAACGGGGCGAGCAGTACTTC. Protein: CATRLERGEQYF.

The sample holds a few counts of this clonotype. The V and J genes are TRBV6-1 and TRBJ2-7; D is uncertain. V shed 2 bases and J shed 6 bases, with 8 bases lying between them. The CDR3 loop spans 12 amino acids. In germline, CDR1 is MNHNS, CDR2 SASEGT. CDR3 in DNA: TGTGCCAGCAGTGAAACCCGTGGCGAGCAGTACTTC. Its protein product is CASSETRGEQYF.

This clonotype was counted ten times or more. The chain carries TRBV7-9 and TRBJ2-7; unclear D gene. CDR1 is SEHNR, CDR2 FQNEAQ, per germline (reference sequence). The length of the CDR3 is 13 residues. Trimming removed 2 bases from V and 4 bases from J, with 9 bases in between. The CDR3 is CASSLHEGYEQYF. Written as DNA, the CDR3 is TGTGCCAGCAGCTTACACGAAGGTTACGAGCAGTACTTC.

This clonotype has a count of ten or more. The chain joins TRBV6-1 to TRBJ1-1; TRBD1 might be the D (5 bases). The V and J ends lost 6 bases and 5 bases respectively, with 13 bases between them. Germline V lookup: CDR1 MNHNS, CDR2 SASEGT. CDR3 size: 13 residues. CDR3 protein: CASRIGRATEAFF. CDR3 nucleotide sequence: TGTGCCAGCAGGATAGGCAGGGCTACTGAAGCTTTCTTT.

This clonotype was detected many times. One end of the junction is discordant with germline, which a read error may explain. The rearrangement uses TRBV5-1 and TRBJ1-2, with 10 bases that match TRBD1. Per germline, CDR1 SGHRS and CDR2 YFSETQ. This CDR3 has 12 residues. The CDR3 DNA is TGTGCCAGCAGTCTGGGACAGGGGGGCTACACCTTC. Translated, it gives CASSLGQGGYTF.

This clonotype was detected ten times or more. This chain joins TRBV29-1 and TRBJ2-1; the match to TRBD2 covers 8 bases. This CDR3 comprises 12 residues. Germline V gives CDR1 SQVTM, CDR2 ANQGSEA. With 5 bases clipped from V and 9 bases from J, the junction kept 6 bases outside the gene matches. The DNA of the CDR3 is TGCAGCGTTAGCGGGAGTAGCGGTGAGCAGTTCTTC. This codes for CSVSGSSGEQFF.

This clonotype was seen repeatedly, ten times or more. This sequence joins TRBV12-3 or TRBV12-4 and TRBJ2-3; unclear D gene. The CDR3 runs 12 residues. V gave up 5 bases and J gave up 6 bases, with 9 bases separating them. DNA for the CDR3: TGTGCCAGCAGTCTCACGTCGGATACGCAGTATTTT. Translating it yields CASSLTSDTQYF.

In the case of this clonotype: A clone one base away is much larger, so this may be a read error. The chain uses TRBV30 and TRBJ2-1; TRBD2 is a possible D gene (5 bases). The J call may be incorrect, as the DNA end agrees better with TRBJ2-5. Germline V gene data show CDR1 as GTSNPN and CDR2 as SVGIG (reference sequence). This CDR3 spans 16 amino acids. CDR3 nucleotides: TGTGCCTGGTCCCCCTTAAGGTCGGGGTACCAAGAGTCCCAGTACTTC. Translation gives CAWSPLRSGYQESQYF.

The chain links TRBV4-1 to TRBJ2-1; D perhaps matches TRBD2 (5 bases). CDR1 and CDR2 (germline): MGHRA, YSYEKL. CDR3 length: 18 amino acids. V lost 1 base and J lost 5, with 21 bases in between. The chain's CDR3 is CASSQVTAGGPSHNEQFF. The CDR3 region has the DNA TGCGCCAGCAGCCAAGTCACTGCCGGAGGACCGAGTCACAATGAGCAGTTCTTC.

This chain connects TRBV20-1 to TRBJ2-1, with TRBD2 matching 11 bases. There are 15 residues in the CDR3. The V segment lost 6 bases and the J segment 3 bases; nucleotides outside the gene matches: 7. CDR1 and CDR2 (germline): DFQATT, SNEGSKA (reference sequence). The CDR3 DNA follows: TGCAGTGCAAACAGGGGGACTAGCGGCTACAATGAGCAGTTCTTC. This encodes CSANRGTSGYNEQFF.

This clonotype has ten or more counts. This chain joins TRBV24-1 and TRBJ1-1, with 7 bases lining up with TRBD1. Losses at the gene ends were 5 bases for V and 1 base for J; bases not matched to a gene: 6. In germline, CDR1 is KGHDR, CDR2 SFDVKD. This CDR3 has 15 residues. The CDR3 reads CATSGSGTANTEAFF. The CDR3 DNA sequence: TGTGCCACCAGTGGGTCCGGGACAGCGAACACTGAAGCTTTCTTT.

The V and J genes are TRBV11-1 and TRBJ2-1; 10 bases are shared with TRBD1. The length of the CDR3 is 17 residues. Germline V gene lookup returns CDR1 SGHAT and CDR2 FQDESV (reference sequence). Trimming at V came to 5 bases and at J to 7 bases, leaving 14 bases not matched to a gene. CDR3 protein: CASSLNYRDRGGNEQFF. The CDR3 region has the DNA TGTGCCAGCAGCCTAAATTACCGGGACAGGGGAGGTAATGAGCAGTTCTTC.

Many counts were recorded for this clonotype. The DNA for the CDR3 is TGTGCCAGCAAAAGGGGGACCCAGTACTTC. This codes for CASKRGTQYF. The rearrangement links TRBV28 to TRBJ2-5; perhaps TRBD1 as D (5 bases). CDR1 MDHEN and CDR2 SYDVKM come from the germline V gene. V lost 7 bases to trimming and J lost 7 bases, with 7 bases between them. The CDR3 is 10 amino acids.

This clonotype was observed once. The CDR3 sequence is CASSQELYSNQPQHF. CDR3 DNA: TGCGCCAGCAGCCAAGAGTTATATAGCAATCAGCCCCAGCATTTT. V is TRBV4-1 and J is TRBJ1-5, with unresolved D. The germline V gene encodes CDR1 MGHRA and CDR2 YSYEKL. CDR3 size: 15 residues. V lost 0 bases and J lost 0, with 6 bases in between.

In regard to this clonotype: This likely came from a read error, as a far larger clone is one base away. The genes are TRBV11-1 and TRBJ2-7; D assignment may be TRBD1 or TRBD2 (5 bases each). CDR3 length: 13 residues. Germline values: CDR1 SGHAT, CDR2 FQDESV (reference sequence). The ends were cut back, 3 bases at V and 7 bases at J, with 13 bases in the middle. CDR3 sequence (DNA): TGTGCCAGCAGCTTCGGGACCTACAATGAGCAGTACTTC. Protein: CASSFGTYNEQYF. Combining the CDR3 with reference TRBV11-1 and TRBJ2-7 gives the whole variable domain EAEVAQSPRYKITEKSQAVAFWCDPISGHATLYWYRQILGQGPELLVQFQDESVVDDSQLPKDRFSAERLKGVDSTLKIQPAELGDSAMYLCASSFGTYNEQYFGPGTRLTVT.

The V call is TRBV4-2, the J call TRBJ2-3; D is undetermined. The CDR3 is made up of 12 amino acids. Trimming stripped 1 base from V and 5 bases from J, with 4 bases between. The germline CDR1 and CDR2 sequences are LGHNA and YNFKEQ. The CDR3: CASSQARDTQYF. DNA of the CDR3: TGTGCCAGCAGCCAAGCTCGAGATACGCAGTATTTT.

The V and J genes are TRBV11-2 and TRBJ2-5; maybe TRBD1 (6 bases). CDR1 is SGHAT and CDR2 is FQNNGV in the germline V gene. CDR3 size: 15 residues. V was pared by 4 bases and J by 3 bases, with 15 bases between. This CDR3 is CASSSRPGAEETQYF. The CDR3 DNA reads as TGTGCCAGCAGCTCCCGGCCAGGGGCCGAAGAGACCCAGTACTTC.

This clonotype appeared many times. The CDR3 DNA sequence: TGTGCTAGTGGTTTGCCTCGACCCTTACTAGCGGGAGGCCCGACGGGCACCGGGGAGCTGTTTTTT. Residues: CASGLPRPLLAGGPTGTGELFF. The chain recombines TRBV12-5 with TRBJ2-2, with 12 bases aligning to TRBD2. Losses at the gene ends were 2 bases for V and 4 bases for J; bases not matched to a gene: 20. CDR3 length: 22 amino acids. Germline V gives CDR1 LGHNT, CDR2 FRNRAP. The full variable domain, with the rest looked up from reference TRBV12-5 and TRBJ2-2, is DARVTQTPRHKVTEMGQEVTMRCQPILGHNTVFWYRQTMMQGLELLAYFRNRAPLDDSGMPKDRFSAEMPDATLATLKIQPSEPRDSAVYFCASGLPRPLLAGGPTGTGELFFGEGSRLTVL.

This clonotype appeared many times. One end of the junction fails to match germline, which may point to a read error. The chain recombines TRBV28 with TRBJ2-7, with 8 bases matching TRBD2. This CDR3 region has 11 residues. Germline CDR1 and CDR2: MDHEN and SYDVKM. The chain's CDR3 is CASSGVDAGGF. The CDR3, as DNA: TGTGCCAGCAGCGGCGTCGACGCGGGGGGCTTC.

The V gene is TRBV4-3, the J gene TRBJ2-5; tentatively, D is TRBD2 (6 bases). Trimming stripped 0 bases from V and 4 bases from J, with 24 bases between. This CDR3 comprises 19 residues. Germline V lookup: CDR1 LGHNA, CDR2 YSLEER. The CDR3 DNA follows: TGCGCCAGCAGCCAAGAGCGAGCGGGCAGCGGCAGTTCACGAGAGACCCAGTACTTC. Its translation: CASSQERAGSGSSRETQYF.

This clonotype was recorded at least ten times. The chain links TRBV20-1 to TRBJ1-1; a possible D gene is TRBD1 (6 bases). This CDR3 region has 16 residues. V gave up 0 bases and J gave up 5 bases, with 19 bases separating them. Per germline, CDR1 DFQATT and CDR2 SNEGSKA (reference sequence). The DNA of the CDR3 is TGCAGTGCTAGAGATTTCGTCAGGGGAAGTCGAACTGAAGCTTTCTTT. It yields the protein CSARDFVRGSRTEAFF.

This clonotype was seen repeatedly, ten times or more. The chain joins TRBV10-3 to TRBJ1-2; tentatively, D is TRBD1 (6 bases). CDR3 length: 14 amino acids. The germline V gene has CDR1 ENHRY and CDR2 SYGVKD. V lost 3 bases and J 5 bases, leaving 13 bases between the germline ends. The CDR3 coding sequence is TGTGCCATCAGTGACGAGGGGGGTTGGTATGGCTACACCTTC. Amino acids: CAISDEGGWYGYTF.

There are many counts of this clonotype. The gene calls are TRBV25-1 and TRBJ1-2; tentative D call: TRBD1 (5 bases). This CDR3 region has 15 residues. With 2 bases removed from V and 9 bases from J, the gap between germline ends came to 19 bases. In germline, CDR1 is MGHDK, CDR2 SYGVNS. The CDR3 region has the DNA TGTGCCAGCAGTGAACCTCAGGGTGGCCTATCCAGCTACACCTTC. This codes for CASSEPQGGLSSYTF.

V is TRBV13 and J is TRBJ1-1; D possibly corresponds to TRBD1 (6 bases). The V and J ends lost 5 bases and 4 bases respectively, with 17 bases between them. This CDR3 spans 15 amino acids. The germline V gene encodes CDR1 PRHDT and CDR2 FYEKMQ (reference sequence). The CDR3 protein is CASSATEGGSTEAFF. The DNA for the CDR3 is TGTGCCAGCAGCGCCACCGAGGGGGGGTCCACTGAAGCTTTCTTT. Looking up the rest from reference TRBV13 and TRBJ1-1 gives the full variable domain: AAGVIQSPRHLIKEKRETATLKCYPIPRHDTVYWYQQGPGQDPQFLISFYEKMQSDKGSIPDRFSAQQFSDYHSELNMSSLELGDSALYFCASSATEGGSTEAFFGQGTRLTVV.